Sequencing of this TCR beta chain was carried out in a study of T cells in Graves' hyperthyroidism and ophthalmopathy. TCR beta CDR3 regions were amplified from RNA transcripts. First-round RT-PCR of the TCR CDR3 relied on the HTBI primer set. Via MiXCR, TCRdb re-called the multiplex PCR reads, giving one row per CDR3 protein. The sample has 500,000 to 600,000 distinct CDR3 sequences; about 45% are singletons. This clonotype was observed many times. Germline values: CDR1 LGHDT, CDR2 YNNKEL (reference sequence). V shed 1 base, J shed 7 bases, and the junction held 7 bases outside the gene matches. The CDR3 extends over 16 amino acids.

Sequencing used peripheral blood or thyroid tissue (not recorded which). The chain joins TRBV3-1 to TRBJ1-6, with 7 bases identical to TRBD1. The sequence was collected from an adult woman with Graves' disease, either hyperthyroidism or ophthalmopathy (not recorded which). The CDR3 DNA reads TGTGCCAGCAGCCAAGGAACAGGGGCGAGAAATTCACCCCTCCACTTT. This codes for CASSQGTGARNSPLHF.